The clone carrying this T cell receptor (beta chain) was counted between two and nine times. As yet, its antigen is unknown. The sample is drawn from a study of T-cell memory formation after mild COVID-19. TCRdb re-derived calls from the 5' RACE reads in MiXCR, one entry per CDR3 protein. Of about 260,000 distinct CDR3 sequences in the sample, 8.2% were seen once. V was pared by 6 bases and J by 10 bases, with 19 bases between. CDR1 ENHRY and CDR2 SYGVKD come from the germline V gene. The CDR3 extends over 15 amino acids. Study-level points and caveats: Cross-reactive memory apparently joined, as some responding clones appeared in pre-infection memory.

This chain links TRBV10-3 with TRBJ1-6; the D is unclear. The source material was PBMCs or a T cell subset sorted from them (not recorded which). The sequence was obtained from a man aged 18-30 years who had mild COVID-19 (a few samples of this study predate the infection). Cell type and time point are not known. CDR3 coding DNA: TGTGCCATCAGACCTAATAGCGGGTTGGCCTCACCCCTCCACTTT. Residues: CAIRPNSGLASPLHF.